This T cell receptor beta chain is from a study of blood T cell repertoires in COVID-19. For the study at large: Sources were T cells, B-cell-depleted T cells, or PBMCs; the material itself was cDNA or gDNA.

Original processing methods: Amplification of reference gene primers provided the estimated nucleated cell counts. TCRdb's table, derived via immunoSEQ multiplex PCR, lists solely in-frame clones and lacks some. The DNA gave D and trimming, while V, J and clone size come from that table. Of approximately 470,000 clones in the sample, approximately 86% were seen once. This CDR3 contains 16 residues. Germline values: CDR1 GTSNPN, CDR2 SVGIG (reference sequence). The trim removed 1 base at V and 2 bases at J, leaving 11 bases unmatched. Participant ages covered about 18 to 95 years across approximately 25 US areas. Resolution of symptoms, clearance, or two negative PCRs was present in recovered Cohort 3 donors.

V and J are TRBV30 and TRBJ2-7; TRBD1 matches 7 bases. The specimen sequenced was PBMCs or T cells enriched from blood (not recorded which). This clonotype originated in a woman aged 18-35 years who had recovered from COVID-19. In nucleotides, the CDR3 is TGTGCCTGGAGTGGCAAATCGACAGGGAATCCCTACGAGCAGTACTTC. It yields the protein CAWSGKSTGNPYEQYF.